This T cell receptor (beta chain) was recovered during a study of control samples from healthy donors and cancer patients (TCRdb year 2020). There are 17 amino acids in the CDR3, from cysteine to phenylalanine inclusive. Here the CDR3 DNA is all that survives: 51 bases in frame from base 1. CDR1 and CDR2 were assigned from the germline V gene (reference sequence) as SEHNR and FQNEAQ. Trimming removed 5 bases from V and 2 bases from J, leaving 19 bases between the germline ends. The receptor library was made with the immunoSEQ multiplex PCR assay. Drawn from immuneACCESS, this table holds only the in-frame rearrangements with V and J called that TCRdb kept. Clones are partly lost; checked studies trace under half to an unresolved V gene and leave the rest unexplained. Across this sample there are about 130,000 clones, with roughly 84% seen only once. The ten largest clonotypes hold roughly 3.2% of the sample.

On this clone itself: No antigen is known for it. Nothing much larger sits one base from this clone, and base qualities are not available.

The chain joins TRBV7-9 to TRBJ2-4, and perhaps TRBD2 as D gene, on 6 matching bases. Sequencing used blood. The clonotype originates from a man in his fifties or sixties in good health. DNA sequence: TGTGCCAGCAGCCAAACTTCGGGACTCCGTTCCAAAAACATTCAGTACTTC. Translated, it gives CASSQTSGLRSKNIQYF.